This TCR beta chain originates from a study of neurological immune-mediated disorders. Overall study results and limits: Patients with HTLV-1-associated myelopathy showed the most TCR clonal expansion. Those with multiple sclerosis showed the least, falling below healthy controls. Phylogenetic grouping assigned the repertoires of 18 of 34 multiple sclerosis patients to a single related-CDR3 cluster, representing a possible signature. Sharing of CDR3 amino acid sequences among expanded clones across subjects was absent, suggesting private repertoires in all groups.

This clonotype was recorded at least ten times. Its antigen remains unidentified. Germline CDR1 reads SGHTA; CDR2 reads FQGTGA. The CDR3 runs to 13 residues. With 8 bases removed from V and 7 bases from J, the gap between germline ends came to 15 bases. Synthesis of cDNA was carried out by template-switch 5'RACE. The reaction used 10-nucleotide random UMIs. TCRdb independently ran MiXCR on the 5' RACE reads; one entry per CDR3 protein. The table records under 80,000 distinct CDR3 sequences, 4.5% to 5.5% of them present only once. Material for sequencing was PBMCs. The chain is built from TRBV7-3 and TRBJ2-1, with D perhaps given as TRBD1 or TRBD2 (6 bases each). The sequence was obtained from a woman between 45 and 60 years old with multiple sclerosis. CDR3: CASSRGARNEQFF. CDR3 DNA sequence: TGTGCCAGCTCGAGGGGGGCGCGGAATGAGCAGTTCTTC.